One and the same sample provided the 20 T cell receptor beta chains below, sequenced in a study of vaccination effects on CD4 cells after COVID-19. ViraFEST used viral peptide pools to expand antigen-specific CD4+ T cells before sequencing. An approximately ten-day culture period preceded the isolation of CD4+ T cells. Their target antigens are unknown. Measured with immunoSEQ multiplex PCR; TCRdb has only the in-frame clones, and not every one. The sample yields about 31,000 clones, approximately 61% seen once. The sample in question was CD4+ T cells from PBMCs cultured with HCoV-229E spike peptides, obtained before COVID-19 vaccination. These receptors were taken from a human donor who received a COVID-19 vaccine.

The V gene is TRBV5-1, the J gene TRBJ1-1; D is unresolved. This CDR3 has 16 residues. Germline assignment: CDR1 SGHRS and CDR2 YFSETQ. V was trimmed by 2 bases and J by 0 bases, leaving 14 bases between them. The CDR3 region has the DNA TGCGCCAGCAGCTTTAGGACGGGCTCCATGAACACTGAAGCTTTCTTT. Amino acid sequence: CASSFRTGSMNTEAFF.

This clone has only one observation. This rearrangement joins TRBV7-9 to TRBJ2-1; no firm D call. This CDR3 contains 12 residues. Per germline, CDR1 SEHNR and CDR2 FQNEAQ (reference sequence). The germline V and J ends were trimmed by 1 base and 8 bases, with 6 bases remaining between them. Here the CDR3 DNA reads TGTGCCAGCAGCTTAGATTGGGATGAGCAGTTCTTC. Its translation: CASSLDWDEQFF.

This chain connects TRBV6-1 to TRBJ1-6; possible D gene TRBD1, 5 bases. V lost 0 bases to trimming and J lost 6 bases, with 12 bases between them. Germline CDR1 MNHNS, CDR2 SASEGT. The CDR3 covers 16 residues. The CDR3 DNA follows: TGTGCCAGCAGTGAAGCCATGGGGGGAGGTAATTCACCCCTCCACTTT. Its translation: CASSEAMGGGNSPLHF.

The chain recombines TRBV6-5 with TRBJ1-2; D unclear. The V gene lost 2 bases and the J gene lost 0 bases, with 7 bases spanning the gap. Germline CDR1 is MNHEY and CDR2 is SVGAGI. The length of the CDR3 is 14 residues. CDR3 sequence (DNA): TGTGCCAGCAGTTACGACCGTTCTAACTATGGCTACACCTTC. Amino acids: CASSYDRSNYGYTF.

The gene calls are TRBV24-1 and TRBJ2-2, with 11 positions matching TRBD1. Germline CDR1 is KGHDR and CDR2 is SFDVKD. The V segment lost 6 bases and the J segment 5 bases; nucleotides outside the gene matches: 7. CDR3 length: 16 amino acids. The CDR3 sequence is CATSHAGQGATGELFF. CDR3 bases: TGTGCCACCAGTCACGCCGGACAGGGGGCAACCGGGGAGCTGTTTTTT.

CDR3 sequence (DNA): TGTGCCAGTAGTATAAGCGGAGACTATGGCTACACCTTC. Its protein is CASSISGDYGYTF. The chain links TRBV19 to TRBJ1-2, with no clear D. CDR3 length equals 13 residues. V lost 2 bases to trimming and J lost 3 bases, with 7 bases between them. The germline CDR1 and CDR2 sequences are LNHDA and SQIVND (reference sequence). The variable domain in full, completed from reference TRBV19 and TRBJ1-2, reads DGGITQSPKYLFRKEGQNVTLSCEQNLNHDAMYWYRQDPGQGLRLIYYSQIVNDFQKGDIAEGYSVSREKKESFPLTVTSAQKNPTAFYLCASSISGDYGYTFGSGTRLTVV.

This clone was detected only a few times. V usage is TRBV18 and J usage is TRBJ1-2; D is uncertain. CDR3 length: 14 amino acids. Germline CDR1 is KGHSH and CDR2 is LQKENI. The V end lost 2 bases, the J end lost 3 bases, and 10 bases lay between the germline ends. Here the CDR3 reads CASSPGIVDYGYTF. The CDR3, as DNA: TGTGCCAGCTCACCAGGGATAGTGGACTATGGCTACACCTTC.

The genes are TRBV30 and TRBJ2-3; D gene unclear. V was clipped by 0 bases and J by 12 bases, with 7 bases between them. CDR3 length: 10 amino acids. Looked up from germline, CDR1 is GTSNPN and CDR2 is SVGIG (reference sequence). The CDR3 is CAWSVPPQYF. The CDR3 DNA is TGTGCCTGGAGTGTACCCCCTCAGTATTTT.

The chain combines TRBV5-1 with TRBJ1-3; 9 bases match TRBD1. The junction had 3 bases not matched to a gene; V was cut back by 4 bases and J by 4 bases. The germline V gene encodes CDR1 SGHRS and CDR2 YFSETQ. The CDR3 is made up of 14 amino acids. The CDR3 coding sequence is TGCGCCAGCAGCACAGGGGGCTCCGGAAACACCATATATTTT. Its translation is CASSTGGSGNTIYF.

This clone was seen just once. The chain joins TRBV5-1 to TRBJ1-2; TRBD1 is a possible D gene (5 bases). With 4 bases removed from V and 5 bases from J, the gap between germline ends came to 21 bases. The CDR3 extends over 16 amino acids. Germline assignment: CDR1 SGHRS and CDR2 YFSETQ. CDR3 sequence (DNA): TGCGCCAGCAGCCCGGTCGGGCAGGGACTGGGGTATGGCTACACCTTC. This codes for CASSPVGQGLGYGYTF.

V and J are TRBV18 and TRBJ1-5; a possible D gene is TRBD1 (5 bases). Germline CDR1 is KGHSH and CDR2 is LQKENI. The V and J ends lost 5 bases and 3 bases respectively, with 14 bases between them. The CDR3 spans 15 residues. This CDR3 is CASSTGTGDNQPQHF. The CDR3 nucleotides are TGTGCCAGCTCAACCGGGACCGGGGACAATCAGCCCCAGCATTTT.

This chain joins TRBV5-1 and TRBJ2-2; the D is unclear. The ends were cut back, 0 bases at V and 7 bases at J, with 7 bases in the middle. The germline V gene has CDR1 SGHRS and CDR2 YFSETQ. The CDR3 is 13 amino acids. This CDR3 reads CASSLALIGELFF. DNA for the CDR3: TGCGCCAGCAGCTTGGCCTTAATCGGGGAGCTGTTTTTT.

This sequence joins TRBV4-2 and TRBJ1-2, with D possibly being TRBD1 (5 bases). The CDR3 consists of 19 residues. Looked up from germline, CDR1 is LGHNA and CDR2 is YNFKEQ. The germline V and J ends were trimmed by 6 bases and 2 bases, with 28 bases remaining between them. The CDR3 DNA reads as TGTGCCAGCAGTCAAATCCGAAAACTATCTGGGACGGAGAACTATGGCTACACCTTC. This gives the protein CASSQIRKLSGTENYGYTF.

The rearrangement joins TRBV11-2 to TRBJ2-1; D remains unclear. Germline loops: CDR1 SGHAT, CDR2 FQNNGV. This CDR3 has 13 amino acids. The V and J ends lost 0 bases and 6 bases respectively, with 6 bases between them. In DNA, the CDR3 is TGTGCCAGCAGCTTAGAACCCGGCAATGAGCAGTTCTTC. Its protein product is CASSLEPGNEQFF. The complete variable domain, with remaining parts taken from reference TRBV11-2 and TRBJ2-1, reads EAGVAQSPRYKIIEKRQSVAFWCNPISGHATLYWYQQILGQGPKLLIQFQNNGVVDDSQLPKDRFSAERLKGVDSTLKIQPAKLEDSAVYLCASSLEPGNEQFFGPGTRLTVL.

This rearrangement joins TRBV15 to TRBJ2-1; D unresolved. Germline V gives CDR1 LNHNV, CDR2 YYDKDF (reference sequence). V gave up 0 bases and J gave up 4 bases, with 10 bases separating them. This CDR3 has 15 residues. The CDR3 sequence: CATSREPGWYNEQFF. The CDR3 DNA reads as TGTGCCACCAGCAGAGAGCCTGGATGGTACAATGAGCAGTTCTTC.

This clone was detected once. The V gene is TRBV29-1, the J gene TRBJ1-2, with 7 bases aligning to TRBD1. CDR1 SQVTM and CDR2 ANQGSEA come from the germline V gene. The trim removed 3 bases at V and 7 bases at J, leaving 8 bases unmatched. CDR3 length: 13 amino acids. CDR3 loop: CSVDRQGGGGYTF. The CDR3 DNA follows: TGCAGCGTTGACCGCCAGGGGGGTGGTGGCTACACCTTC.

The chain is built from TRBV7-2 and TRBJ2-7, with D unresolved. This CDR3 is built from 15 residues. Germline assignment: CDR1 SGHTA and CDR2 FQGNSA. Trimming removed 7 bases at V and 7 bases at J, with 23 bases between. The CDR3 region has the DNA TGTGCCAGCACCGTAGGGCCCAGTAAAGGCAGGGAGCAGTACTTC. Its translation: CASTVGPSKGREQYF.

The rearrangement joins TRBV7-2 to TRBJ1-4; D is uncertain. Looked up from germline, CDR1 is SGHTA and CDR2 is FQGNSA. The V gene lost 4 bases and the J gene lost 5 bases, with 8 bases spanning the gap. The CDR3 has 13 amino acids. CDR3 in amino acids: CASSWRRNEKLFF. CDR3 nucleotides: TGTGCCAGCAGCTGGAGACGGAATGAAAAACTGTTTTTT.

The V gene is TRBV6-5, the J gene TRBJ1-5; a weak D match, TRBD1 (6 bases). V was shortened by 5 bases and J by 3 bases, with 11 bases between the two germline ends. This CDR3 is 14 amino acids long. Germline V gene lookup returns CDR1 MNHEY and CDR2 SVGAGI. Here the CDR3 DNA reads TGTGCCAGCAGTAGTGGACAGCTCAATCAGCCCCAGCATTTT. As protein: CASSSGQLNQPQHF.

The J gene is TRBJ2-3, the V gene TRBV9; 11 bases line up with TRBD2. Trimming took 3 bases from V and 5 from J; bases not matched to a gene: 14. The CDR3 is made up of 18 amino acids. CDR1 is SGDLS and CDR2 is YYNGEE in the germline V gene. In DNA form, the CDR3 reads TGTGCCAGCAGCGCGCTGGGTTGGAGTAGCGGGGGGGGAGATACGCAGTATTTT. This codes for CASSALGWSSGGGDTQYF.